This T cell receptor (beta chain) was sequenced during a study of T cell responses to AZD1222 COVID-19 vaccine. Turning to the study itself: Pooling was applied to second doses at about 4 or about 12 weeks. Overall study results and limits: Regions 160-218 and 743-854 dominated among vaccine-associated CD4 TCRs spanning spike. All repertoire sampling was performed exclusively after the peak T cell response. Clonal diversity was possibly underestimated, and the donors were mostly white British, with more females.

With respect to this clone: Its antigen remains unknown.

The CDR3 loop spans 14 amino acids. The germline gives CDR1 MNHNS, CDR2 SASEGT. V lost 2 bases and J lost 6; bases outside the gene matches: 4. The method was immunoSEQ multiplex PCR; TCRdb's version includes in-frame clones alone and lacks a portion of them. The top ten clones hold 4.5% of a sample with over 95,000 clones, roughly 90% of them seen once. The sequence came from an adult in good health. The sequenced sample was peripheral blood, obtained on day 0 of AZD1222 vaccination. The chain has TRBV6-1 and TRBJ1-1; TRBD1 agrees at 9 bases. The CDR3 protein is CASSEKQGAAEAFF. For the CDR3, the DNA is TGTGCCAGCAGTGAAAAACAGGGGGCGGCTGAAGCTTTCTTT.